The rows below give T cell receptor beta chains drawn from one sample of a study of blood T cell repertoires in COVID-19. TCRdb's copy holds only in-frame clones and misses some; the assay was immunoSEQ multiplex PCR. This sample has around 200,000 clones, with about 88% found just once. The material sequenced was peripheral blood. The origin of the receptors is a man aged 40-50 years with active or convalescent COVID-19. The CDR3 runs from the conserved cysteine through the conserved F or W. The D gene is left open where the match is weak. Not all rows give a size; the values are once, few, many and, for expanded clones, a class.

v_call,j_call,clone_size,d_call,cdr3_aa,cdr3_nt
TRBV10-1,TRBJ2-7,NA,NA,CASSVTGNEQYF,TGCGCCAGCAGTGTCACAGGGAACGAGCAGTACTTC
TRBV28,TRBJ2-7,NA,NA,CASSPPGQGGYEQYF,TGTGCCAGCAGTCCCCCAGGGCAGGGGGGATACGAGCAGTACTTC
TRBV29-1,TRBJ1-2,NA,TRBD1,CSVVRDRGPVSGYTF,TGCAGCGTTGTAAGGGACAGGGGCCCCGTGAGTGGCTACACCTTC
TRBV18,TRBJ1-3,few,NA,CASSPPGRGTIYF,TGTGCCAGCTCACCACCGGGGAGGGGCACCATATATTTT
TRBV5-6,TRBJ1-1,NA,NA,CASRAMNTEAFF,TGTGCCAGCAGGGCCATGAACACTGAAGCTTTCTTT
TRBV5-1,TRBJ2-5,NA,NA,CASSFSQETQYF,TGCGCCAGCAGCTTTAGCCAAGAGACCCAGTACTTC
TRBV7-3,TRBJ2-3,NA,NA,CASSLSPGVTDTQYF,TGTGCCAGCAGCTTATCTCCCGGTGTCACAGATACGCAGTATTTT
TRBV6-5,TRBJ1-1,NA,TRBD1,CASSSTWTGGSSEAFF,TGTGCCAGCAGTTCGACCTGGACAGGGGGCTCCTCTGAAGCTTTCTTT
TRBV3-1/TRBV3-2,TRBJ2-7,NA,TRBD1,CASSQAAGQAPDEQYF,TGTGCCAGCAGCCAGGCCGCTGGACAGGCTCCCGACGAGCAGTACTTC
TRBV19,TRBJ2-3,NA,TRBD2,CASSGASTDTQYF,TGTGCCAGCAGCGGGGCCTCTACAGATACGCAGTATTTT
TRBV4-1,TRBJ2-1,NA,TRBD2,CASSQKIAGDGYNEQFF,TGCGCCAGCAGCCAAAAAATAGCGGGAGACGGATACAATGAGCAGTTCTTC
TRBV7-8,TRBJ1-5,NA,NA,CASRYGGDSNQPQHF,TGTGCCAGCAGATATGGAGGTGATAGCAATCAGCCCCAGCATTTT
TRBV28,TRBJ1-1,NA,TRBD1,CASSLPGQGGTEAFF,TGTGCCAGCAGTTTACCCGGACAGGGGGGGACTGAAGCTTTCTTT
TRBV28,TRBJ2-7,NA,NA,CASSLSAGSSYEQYF,TGTGCCAGCAGTTTATCCGCCGGGAGCTCCTACGAGCAGTACTTC
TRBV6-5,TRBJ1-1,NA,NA,CASSYSAGKIEAFF,TGTGCCAGCAGTTACTCGGCAGGGAAAATTGAAGCTTTCTTT
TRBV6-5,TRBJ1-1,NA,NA,CASSYVANTEAFF,TGTGCCAGCAGTTACGTAGCGAACACTGAAGCTTTCTTT
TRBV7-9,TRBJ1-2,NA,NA,CASSHTEGGGNYGYTF,TGTGCCAGCAGCCACACGGAGGGCGGCGGAAACTATGGCTACACCTTC
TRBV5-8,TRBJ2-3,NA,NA,CASSFTGTDTQYF,TGTGCCAGCAGCTTCACGGGCACAGATACGCAGTATTTT
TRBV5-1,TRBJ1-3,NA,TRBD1,CASSPGTEVWNTIYF,TGCGCCAGCAGCCCCGGGACAGAGGTTTGGAACACCATATATTTT
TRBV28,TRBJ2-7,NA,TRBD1,CASSGDTGVREQYF,TGTGCCAGCAGCGGGGATACAGGGGTCCGCGAGCAGTACTTC
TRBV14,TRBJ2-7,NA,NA,CASSFTGIEQYF,TGTGCCAGCAGCTTTACAGGGATCGAGCAGTACTTC
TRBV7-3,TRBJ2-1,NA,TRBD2,CASSPLPGGKDEQFF,TGTGCCAGCAGCCCCCTTCCGGGAGGGAAGGATGAGCAGTTCTTC
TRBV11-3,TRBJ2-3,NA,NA,CASSLGANTDTQYF,TGTGCCAGCAGCTTAGGGGCCAACACAGATACGCAGTATTTT
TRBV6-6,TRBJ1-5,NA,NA,CASSWVDSSNQPQHF,TGTGCCAGCAGTTGGGTCGACAGTAGTAATCAGCCCCAGCATTTT
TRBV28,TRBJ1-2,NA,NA,CASRVDRLRYGYTF,TGTGCCAGCAGGGTTGACAGACTTCGTTATGGCTACACCTTC
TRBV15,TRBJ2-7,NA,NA,CATSREGSAGHSYEQYF,TGTGCCACCAGCAGAGAAGGATCGGCAGGGCACTCCTACGAGCAGTACTTC
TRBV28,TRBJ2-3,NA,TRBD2,CASQGGLATQYF,TGTGCCTCCCAGGGAGGGCTAGCGACGCAGTATTTT
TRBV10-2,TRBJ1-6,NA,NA,CASSSTERSGRHSPLHF,TGCGCCAGCAGCTCTACTGAAAGGTCAGGGAGGCATTCACCCCTCCACTTT
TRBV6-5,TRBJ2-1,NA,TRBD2,CASSYSSGGAWDEQFF,TGTGCCAGCAGTTATAGTAGCGGGGGGGCCTGGGATGAGCAGTTCTTC
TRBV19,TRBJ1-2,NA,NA,CASSSEPGGYTF,TGTGCCAGTAGTTCAGAACCGGGGGGCTACACCTTC
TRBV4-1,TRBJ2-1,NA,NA,CASSRGGTYNEQFF,TGCGCCAGCAGCCGGGGCGGGACCTACAATGAGCAGTTCTTC
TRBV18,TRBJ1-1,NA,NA,CASSRGQGGEAFF,TGTGCCAGCTCACGGGGGCAGGGAGGGGAAGCTTTCTTT
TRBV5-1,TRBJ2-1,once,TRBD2,CASSRGGTTRNNEQFF,TGCGCCAGCAGCCGGGGTGGGACTACAAGAAACAATGAGCAGTTCTTC
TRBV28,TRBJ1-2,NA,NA,CASTSAGHYGYTF,TGTGCCAGCACTTCGGCGGGTCACTATGGCTACACCTTC
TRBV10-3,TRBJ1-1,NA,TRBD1,CAISGIPRDRDNQRGYAEAFF,TGTGCCATCAGTGGAATCCCCCGGGACAGGGACAACCAGCGGGGTTACGCTGAAGCTTTCTTT
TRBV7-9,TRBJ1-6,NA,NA,CASSSQDNSPLHF,TGTGCCAGCAGCTCGCAGGATAATTCACCCCTCCACTTT
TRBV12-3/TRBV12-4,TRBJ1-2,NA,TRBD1,CASSLGQGYGYTF,TGTGCCAGCAGTTTGGGACAGGGTTATGGCTACACCTTC
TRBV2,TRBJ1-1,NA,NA,CASMAEGGTEAFF,TGTGCCAGCATGGCGGAGGGAGGCACTGAAGCTTTCTTT
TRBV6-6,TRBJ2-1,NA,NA,CASSVGAEQFF,TGTGCCAGCAGCGTTGGTGCGGAGCAGTTCTTC
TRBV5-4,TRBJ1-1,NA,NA,CASSLRAEAFF,TGTGCCAGCAGCTTGCGAGCTGAAGCTTTCTTT
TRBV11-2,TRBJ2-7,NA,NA,CASSPRYSYEQYF,TGTGCCAGCAGCCCCCGTTACAGCTACGAGCAGTACTTC